The source of this TCR beta chain is a study of shared clonotypes between healthy human individuals. CD8 cells regarded as naive lacked CD45RO, were positively chosen for CCR7, and omitted terminally differentiated effector memory CD45RA+ cells. The CDR3 totals 11 residues. Germline V gene data show CDR1 as SEHNR and CDR2 as FQNEAQ (reference sequence). The V end was cut by 6 bases, the J end by 4 bases, with 6 bases between. Using immunoSEQ multiplex PCR, the repertoire was profiled, and TCRdb retains in-frame clones only, with some absent. The sample lists around 2.1 million clones, 85% to 95% occurring once.

This sequence was found in a man between 18 and 35 years old in good health. Some clones in this sample may be carry-over from other donors' samples. Sequencing input: naive CD8+ T cells from PBMCs. The J gene is TRBJ2-5, the V gene TRBV7-9; D ambiguous. Here the CDR3 reads CASRAGETQYF. CDR3 in DNA: TGTGCCAGCAGGGCCGGAGAGACCCAGTACTTC.